One T cell receptor (beta chain) is described in this entry. The antigen is unknown. The sample comes from a study of beta chain features in type 1 diabetes. Study-level findings and limits: Shortening that was moderate but significant affected the TCRB CDR3s of Type 1 diabetes patients in all four CD4+ subsets.

Investigators reverse transcribed all isolated RNA, so they sequenced expressed TCRB transcripts. Some clones are missing from TCRdb's copy, which holds only in-frame ones; the method was immunoSEQ multiplex PCR. The repertoire has hundreds of thousands of clones, 13% of them found once; the top ten carry 0.022%. V gave up 4 bases and J gave up 6 bases; unmatched junction bases: 6. CDR3 length: 15 residues. The germline V gene has CDR1 SGDLS and CDR2 YYNGEE. The chain joins TRBV9 to TRBJ2-1; TRBD2 matches at 11 bases. The clonotype originates from a man between 18 and 29 years old with type 1 diabetes. The specimen was naive CD4+ T cells from blood. This CDR3 is CASSLLAGAFNEQFF. DNA for the CDR3: TGTGCCAGCAGCCTACTAGCGGGGGCCTTCAATGAGCAGTTCTTC.